The 10 T cell receptor beta chains presented below share a single source sample, sequenced in a study of CD8 T cells in ankylosing spondylitis. Which antigens these TCRs recognize remains unknown. Using its own MiXCR run on the 5' RACE reads, TCRdb lists one record per CDR3 protein. The data hold about 390,000 distinct CDR3 sequences, with about 20% observed a single time. Study-level points and caveats: Ankylosing spondylitis blood appeared to carry a characteristic TCR beta motif of under ten highly homologous variants.

Sequencing was carried out using blood, either unsorted or a sorted T cell fraction (not recorded which). These receptors originate from a male donor with ankylosing spondylitis.

In this sample, this clonotype turned up a few times. This chain uses TRBV6-1 with TRBJ2-3; D gene unclear. The V and J ends lost 6 bases and 9 bases respectively, with 16 bases between them. CDR3 length equals 13 residues. CDR1 is MNHNS, CDR2 SASEGT, per germline. The chain's CDR3 is CASSPTLTLTQYF. For the CDR3, the DNA is TGTGCCAGCAGCCCTACCTTGACTCTAACGCAGTATTTT.

This clonotype appeared a few times. The chain is built from TRBV20-1 and TRBJ2-1, with 12 bases that match TRBD2. J was trimmed by 10 bases and V by 0 bases; bases with no gene match: 1. This CDR3 comprises 13 residues. CDR1 is DFQATT and CDR2 is SNEGSKA in the germline V gene (reference sequence). The CDR3 nucleotides read TGCAGTGCTAGAGATGGACTAGCGGGAGAGCAGTTCTTC. This translates into CSARDGLAGEQFF.

The V call is TRBV19, the J call TRBJ1-5; TRBD1 agrees at 9 bases. With V trimmed by 8 bases and J by 16 bases, 9 bases remained unmatched. The CDR3 totals 11 residues. CDR1 and CDR2 (germline): LNHDA, SQIVND (reference sequence). The CDR3 DNA sequence: TGTGCCAGTGGCAACTGGGACAGGGCTCATTTT. Amino acid sequence: CASGNWDRAHF. The entire variable domain, with the rest obtained from reference TRBV19 and TRBJ1-5, is as follows: DGGITQSPKYLFRKEGQNVTLSCEQNLNHDAMYWYRQDPGQGLRLIYYSQIVNDFQKGDIAEGYSVSREKKESFPLTVTSAQKNPTAFYLCASGNWDRAHFGDGTRLSIL.

The chain carries TRBV5-1 and TRBJ2-3; the D is unclear. The germline V gene has CDR1 SGHRS and CDR2 YFSETQ. The CDR3 sequence is 16 residues long. V was trimmed by 1 base and J by 0 bases, leaving 12 bases between them. The DNA of the CDR3 is TGCGCCAGCAGCTTGCTCTCAACTTCTAGCACAGATACGCAGTATTTT. Residues: CASSLLSTSSTDTQYF.

This clonotype was counted a few times. The chain is built from TRBV9 and TRBJ2-1, with 7 positions matching TRBD2. The CDR3 runs to 17 residues. V lost 4 bases and J lost 6; bases outside the gene matches: 16. Per germline, CDR1 SGDLS and CDR2 YYNGEE. The CDR3 nucleotides read TGTGCCAGCAGCATAGACCCCCGGACTAGAGTTCCCAATGAGCAGTTCTTC. Its protein product is CASSIDPRTRVPNEQFF.

The chain employs TRBV20-1 and TRBJ2-3; 10 bases are a match to TRBD2. This CDR3 region has 16 residues. Germline V gene data show CDR1 as DFQATT and CDR2 as SNEGSKA (reference sequence). The trim removed 1 base at V and 1 base at J, leaving 5 bases unmatched. The DNA of the CDR3 is TGCAGTGCTAGAGGGGCTAGCGGGAGCGGCACAGATACGCAGTATTTT. It translates to CSARGASGSGTDTQYF.

The CDR3 DNA follows: TGTGCCAGCTCACCACGGGACCAACGGGGTGAAGCTTTCTTT. This translates into CASSPRDQRGEAFF. The J gene is TRBJ1-1, the V gene TRBV18; TRBD1 might be the D (5 bases). CDR1 and CDR2 from the germline V gene are KGHSH and LQKENI. The CDR3 is 14 residues long. Trimming left V 1 base short and J 7 bases short, with 13 bases between.

This clonotype showed up just a few times. The genes are TRBV21-1 and TRBJ2-7. TRBV21-1 is a listed pseudogene. The CDR3 has 15 residues. As DNA, the CDR3 is TGTGCCAGCAGCAAAGAATTGGTCGGAAGTTACGAGCAGTACTTC. Amino acids: CASSKELVGSYEQYF.

V and J are TRBV9 and TRBJ2-5; D is perhaps TRBD2 (6 bases). This CDR3 region has 14 residues. Per the germline V gene, CDR1 is SGDLS and CDR2 is YYNGEE. V shed 0 bases and J shed 6 bases, with 12 bases lying between them. CDR3 amino acids: CASSVAPGRQTQYF. The CDR3 DNA sequence: TGTGCCAGCAGCGTAGCTCCCGGGAGACAGACCCAGTACTTC.

V usage is TRBV20-1 and J usage is TRBJ2-1, with TRBD1 matching 12 bases. The CDR3 extends over 15 amino acids. Germline CDR1 DFQATT, CDR2 SNEGSKA (reference sequence). V dropped 5 bases and J dropped 8; count of bases not matched to a gene: 10. This chain's CDR3 is CSAVYGTGGEDEQFF. The CDR3 nucleotides are TGCAGTGCTGTATACGGGACAGGGGGCGAGGATGAGCAGTTCTTC.